The 22 T cell receptor beta chains reported below all come from one sample, sequenced in a study of blood T cells in healthy people across ages. Then a second PCR, running roughly 7 to 11 cycles, was carried out with a sample-barcoded 5' primer and a J-beta primer mix. Each CDR3 protein is one row after TCRdb ran MiXCR on the 5' RACE reads. The repertoire holds roughly 560,000 distinct CDR3 sequences, approximately 25% seen once, with 8.5% to 9.5% in the top ten. This sample was also put to use in a study of T cells of mothers and their children.

Sequences were obtained from blood. Every receptor here comes from a boy aged 5-17 years in good health.

The rearrangement links TRBV7-2 to TRBJ2-1; D may correspond to TRBD1 or TRBD2 (6 bases each). Trimming cost V 4 bases and J 2 bases, with 15 bases left between them. The CDR3 contains 16 residues. The germline V gene encodes CDR1 SGHTA and CDR2 FQGNSA. In nucleotides, the CDR3 is TGTGCCAGCAGCTCCCAGACGGGGGCGACCTACAATGAGCAGTTCTTC. As protein: CASSSQTGATYNEQFF. Full variable domain (remainder filled in from reference TRBV7-2 and TRBJ2-1): GAGVSQSPSNKVTEKGKDVELRCDPISGHTALYWYRQSLGQGLEFLIYFQGNSAPDKSGLPSDRFSAERTGGSVSTLTIQRTQQEDSAVYLCASSSQTGATYNEQFFGPGTRLTVL.

The sample holds a few counts of this clonotype. The chain uses TRBV12-3 or TRBV12-4 and TRBJ2-3, with 13 bases lining up with TRBD2. The V gene end was trimmed by 7 bases and the J gene end by 2 bases; junction bases not matched to a gene: 3. The CDR3 runs 15 residues. The CDR3 reads CASTLAGGFTDTQYF. The CDR3 DNA sequence: TGTGCCAGCACACTAGCGGGGGGGTTCACAGATACGCAGTATTTT.

This clonotype was detected only a few times. The gene calls are TRBV20-1 and TRBJ2-3; D ambiguous. Deletions cut 6 bases from V and 0 bases from J, with 13 bases between. This CDR3 region has 14 residues. From germline, CDR1 is DFQATT and CDR2 SNEGSKA (reference sequence). This chain's CDR3 is CSAPPRASTDTQYF. CDR3 nucleotide sequence: TGCAGTGCCCCCCCCCGCGCTAGCACAGATACGCAGTATTTT.

The DNA for the CDR3 is TGTGCCAGCAGCCCCCTCGGAGGTATCACGAGCACAGATACGCAGTATTTT. It translates to CASSPLGGITSTDTQYF. The chain combines TRBV7-9 with TRBJ2-3, with D possibly matching TRBD2 (5 bases). CDR1 is SEHNR and CDR2 is FQNEAQ in the germline V gene (reference sequence). CDR3 size: 17 residues. V was clipped by 5 bases and J by 0 bases, with 18 bases between them.

The rearrangement joins TRBV20-1 to TRBJ2-5, with 9 nucleotides matching TRBD2. The J call could be wrong; TRBJ2-1 is a better fit for the DNA end. The CDR3 extends over 13 amino acids. Germline V gene sequence: CDR1 DFQATT, CDR2 SNEGSKA (reference sequence). CDR3: CSAPGEAGGEQFF. Here the CDR3 DNA reads TGCAGTGCCCCGGGGGAAGCGGGGGGTGAGCAGTTCTTC.

This clonotype was seen more than once but under ten times. The CDR3 nucleotides read TGTGCCAGCAGCTTCCAGGGTCGAGCGGGGGTTAGCACAGATACGCAGTATTTT. Its translation: CASSFQGRAGVSTDTQYF. This rearrangement joins TRBV7-8 to TRBJ2-3; TRBD2 aligns across 8 bases. The V segment lost 3 bases and the J segment 0 bases; nucleotides outside the gene matches: 11. There are 18 residues in the CDR3. Germline CDR1 is SGHVS and CDR2 is FQNEAQ. Based on the CDR3 plus reference TRBV7-8 and TRBJ2-3, the full variable domain is GAGVSQSPRYKVAKRGQDVALRCDPISGHVSLFWYQQALGQGPEFLTYFQNEAQLDKSGLPSDRFFAERPEGSVSTLKIQRTQQEDSAVYLCASSFQGRAGVSTDTQYFGPGTRLTVL.

The CDR3, as DNA: TGTGCCAGCAGCTTAGCGCAGGGGATGGGCACAGATACGCAGTATTTT. Protein sequence: CASSLAQGMGTDTQYF. The chain joins TRBV7-9 to TRBJ2-3; a possible D gene is TRBD1 (6 bases). Germline CDR1 and CDR2: SEHNR and FQNEAQ (reference sequence). CDR3 length: 16 amino acids. Deletions cut 0 bases from V and 1 base from J, with 11 bases between.

This clonotype has more than one count but fewer than ten. The chain links TRBV7-2 to TRBJ2-7, with D unresolved. The germline CDR1 and CDR2 sequences are SGHTA and FQGNSA. With 5 bases removed from V and 3 bases from J, the gap between germline ends came to 26 bases. CDR3 length: 18 residues. CDR3 DNA sequence: TGTGCCAGCAGCCCACCTCGGGTTGGTCGTGGCAGCTACTACGAGCAGTACTTC. This translates into CASSPPRVGRGSYYEQYF.

This clonotype was counted between two and nine times. The chain links TRBV6-2 or TRBV6-3 to TRBJ2-3, with TRBD2 matching 9 bases. The germline CDR1 and CDR2 sequences are MNHEY and SVGEGT. After removal of 0 bases from V and 4 bases from J, the junction contained 5 bases not matched to a gene. This CDR3 spans 16 amino acids. This chain's CDR3 is CASSYSNLAGPDTQYF. The CDR3 DNA reads TGTGCCAGCAGTTACTCCAACCTAGCGGGGCCAGATACGCAGTATTTT.

The J gene is TRBJ1-1, the V gene TRBV7-9; D is unclear. The V end lost 7 bases, the J end lost 3 bases, and 21 bases lay between the germline ends. The length of the CDR3 is 16 residues. Germline CDR1 is SEHNR and CDR2 is FQNEAQ (reference sequence). CDR3 protein: CASNLFGINLDTEAFF. CDR3 nucleotides: TGTGCCAGCAACCTATTTGGGATCAACCTGGACACTGAAGCTTTCTTT.

This clonotype has more than one count but fewer than ten. The gene calls are TRBV7-3 and TRBJ2-1, with 7 bases fitting TRBD2. V lost 5 bases and J lost 10; bases outside the gene matches: 17. The length of the CDR3 is 16 residues. CDR1 is SGHTA, CDR2 FQGTGA, per germline. Written as DNA, the CDR3 is TGTGCCAGCAGCCCCCTCTCGGGGGGTCCGTTATGGGAGCAGTTCTTC. It codes for CASSPLSGGPLWEQFF.

The V gene is TRBV6-6, the J gene TRBJ2-7; D unresolved. The CDR3 loop spans 14 amino acids. CDR1 and CDR2 from the germline V gene are MNHNY and SVGAGI (reference sequence). The ends were cut back, 2 bases at V and 5 bases at J, with 13 bases in the middle. CDR3 amino acids: CASSYPTHYDEQYF. The CDR3 nucleotides read TGTGCCAGCAGTTACCCCACGCACTATGACGAGCAGTACTTC.

The chain is built from TRBV11-2 and TRBJ2-5, with a weak D call TRBD2 (6 bases). The better agreement between TRBJ2-7 and the DNA end casts doubt on the J call. CDR3 length equals 14 residues. Germline CDR1 SGHAT, CDR2 FQNNGV. DNA of the CDR3: TGTGCCAGCAGCTTTTGGGGAGGACTTGACGAGCAGTACTTC. This codes for CASSFWGGLDEQYF.

For this clonotype: A read error may explain this, as a much larger clone is one base away. This chain joins TRBV20-1 and TRBJ2-3; 9 bases map to TRBD2. Germline V CDR1 and CDR2: DFQATT, SNEGSKA (reference sequence). The CDR3 contains 15 residues. CDR3 region: CSAILAGLSTGTQYF. In nucleotides, the CDR3 is TGCAGTGCTATCCTAGCGGGGCTAAGCACAGGTACGCAGTATTTT.

This clonotype showed up many times. The chain joins TRBV3-1 to TRBJ2-1; a weak D match, TRBD2 (5 bases). V lost 1 base and J 10 bases, leaving 11 bases between the germline ends. There are 13 residues in the CDR3. Germline V lookup: CDR1 LGHDT, CDR2 YNNKEL (reference sequence). CDR3 coding DNA: TGTGCCAGCAGCCAAGGGCTAGCAAAAGAGCAGTTCTTC. It translates to CASSQGLAKEQFF.

There are many counts of this clonotype. The chain is built from TRBV29-1 and TRBJ2-5; 11 nucleotides align to TRBD1. V was pared by 6 bases and J by 5 bases, with 5 bases of the junction left unmatched. This CDR3 has 13 residues. The germline V gene has CDR1 SQVTM and CDR2 ANQGSEA. DNA for the CDR3: TGCAGCGTCGGACAGGGGGCCCAGGAGACCCAGTACTTC. Translation: CSVGQGAQETQYF.

This CDR3 is CSAAGTTDIYEQYF. DNA for the CDR3: TGCAGCGCCGCCGGGACTACTGATATCTACGAGCAGTACTTC. V gene TRBV29-1 combines with J gene TRBJ2-7; 7 bases line up with TRBD2. Germline lookup yields CDR1 SQVTM and CDR2 ANQGSEA. V lost 7 bases and J lost 3; bases outside the gene matches: 12. The CDR3 loop spans 14 amino acids.

This clonotype was recorded many times. This rearrangement joins TRBV20-1 to TRBJ2-5; 14 bases are a match to TRBD2. This CDR3 is 17 amino acids long. Per germline, CDR1 DFQATT and CDR2 SNEGSKA (reference sequence). V was pared by 6 bases and J by 1 base, with 10 bases of the junction left unmatched. Here the CDR3 DNA reads TGCAGTGCCCGGGGACTAGCGGGAGTTTCCCTCCAAGAGACCCAGTACTTC. It is translated as CSARGLAGVSLQETQYF.

This clonotype has only a few counts. V and J are TRBV27 and TRBJ2-1; D perhaps matches TRBD1 (6 bases). V was shortened by 4 bases and J by 7 bases, with 14 bases between the two germline ends. Germline CDR1 and CDR2: MNHEY and SMNVEV (reference sequence). The CDR3 sequence is 14 residues long. Here the CDR3 DNA reads TGTGCCAGCAGTTGGGGGCCTATTGGGAATGAGCAGTTCTTC. Protein: CASSWGPIGNEQFF.

This chain uses TRBV20-1 with TRBJ1-5, with D possibly being TRBD1 (5 bases). This CDR3 is built from 14 residues. Germline values: CDR1 DFQATT, CDR2 SNEGSKA (reference sequence). Trimming stripped 0 bases from V and 6 bases from J, with 12 bases between. The DNA for the CDR3 is TGCAGTGCTAGAGATGGAGGGGTGGGTCAGCCCCAGCATTTT. Its translation: CSARDGGVGQPQHF.

Ten or more counts support this clonotype. The chain couples TRBV5-6 to TRBJ2-1; no reliable D call. There are 16 residues in the CDR3. V was cut by 0 bases and J by 0 bases, with 10 bases left in between. The germline V gene has CDR1 SGHDT and CDR2 YYEEEE. The CDR3 DNA reads as TGTGCCAGCAGCTTGGTGGCAGACCTCTCCTACAATGAGCAGTTCTTC. Translated, it gives CASSLVADLSYNEQFF.

Remarks on this clonotype: The junction differs from germline at one of its ends, possibly a read error. The rearrangement joins TRBV5-6 to TRBJ2-1; no reliable D call. The CDR3 has 13 residues. Germline CDR1 reads SGHDT; CDR2 reads YYEEEE. CDR3 DNA: TGTGCCAGCAGCTTGGACTCCCCGAAGACCCCGTACTTC. Amino acids: CASSLDSPKTPYF.